The clone carrying this T cell receptor beta chain was found once. This specimen belongs to a study of blood T cell repertoires in COVID-19. Only in-frame clones appear in the TCRdb table, and some are missing; sequencing was by immunoSEQ multiplex PCR. This sample has about 180,000 clones, with about nine tenths found just once. Trimming removed 4 bases at V and 2 bases at J, with 8 bases between. Germline CDR1 is SGHRS and CDR2 is YFSETQ. CDR3 length equals 13 residues. Clinical history as reported by participants underpinned cohort assignment. Before being deemed recovered, Cohort 3 donors had two negative PCRs, clearance, or symptom resolution.

The chain links TRBV5-1 to TRBJ2-3; D is possibly TRBD1 (5 bases). Sample: PBMCs or T cells enriched from blood (not recorded which). This TCR came from a woman younger than 35 who had recovered from COVID-19. The CDR3 region is CASSLDITDTQYF. CDR3 DNA sequence: TGCGCCAGCAGCCTGGACATCACAGATACGCAGTATTTT.